Below, 27 T cell receptor beta chains from the same sample are listed, as sequenced in a study of shared clonotypes between healthy human individuals. Produced via immunoSEQ multiplex PCR; TCRdb's table is partial and in-frame only. The sample yields some 2,500,000 clones, approximately 94% seen once. The sequencing sample was made of naive CD4+ T cells from PBMCs. The sample's subset: CD45RA+ positively selected. These receptors came from a man in his late teens or twenties in good health. Some clones in this sample may be carry-over from other donors' samples.

This clone was seen a handful of times. This sample includes further DNA sequences coding for the same CDR3. The genes are TRBV2 and TRBJ1-1, with unresolved D. V was clipped by 6 bases and J by 1 base, with 9 bases between them. CDR3 size: 13 residues. Germline assignment: CDR1 SNHLY and CDR2 FYNNEI. This chain's CDR3 is CASRKEGNTEAFF. CDR3 nucleotide sequence: TGTGCCAGCAGAAAGGAAGGGAACACTGAAGCTTTCTTT.

The chain links TRBV11-2 to TRBJ2-1; D gene uncertain. The CDR3 is 13 residues long. In germline, CDR1 is SGHAT, CDR2 FQNNGV. Trimming pared 5 bases from V and 8 bases from J, leaving 13 bases between. CDR3 nucleotide sequence: TGTGCCAGCAGCCCCAGCCTTTTGTATGAGCAGTTCTTC. Its translation is CASSPSLLYEQFF.

CDR3: CASSLDVQENTEAFF. The CDR3 bases are TGTGCCAGCAGCTTGGACGTGCAGGAGAACACTGAAGCTTTCTTT. V and J are TRBV5-4 and TRBJ1-1; D is unresolved. Germline values: CDR1 SGHNT, CDR2 YYREEE (reference sequence). Trimming took off 0 bases at V and 1 base at J, with 10 bases between the two ends. This CDR3 spans 15 amino acids.

This clone appeared a single time. CDR3 in amino acids: CASSTGLGFSYNEQFF. The CDR3 DNA sequence: TGTGCCAGTAGTACCGGGCTCGGATTCTCCTACAATGAGCAGTTCTTC. The genes are TRBV19 and TRBJ2-1, with D unclear. Trimming pared 4 bases from V and 0 bases from J, leaving 13 bases between. The CDR3 is 16 residues long. Germline V CDR1 and CDR2: LNHDA, SQIVND (reference sequence). The full variable domain, rest sourced from reference TRBV19 and TRBJ2-1, is DGGITQSPKYLFRKEGQNVTLSCEQNLNHDAMYWYRQDPGQGLRLIYYSQIVNDFQKGDIAEGYSVSREKKESFPLTVTSAQKNPTAFYLCASSTGLGFSYNEQFFGPGTRLTVL.

The rearrangement links TRBV7-9 to TRBJ1-1, with 12 bases matching TRBD1. Germline loops: CDR1 SEHNR, CDR2 FQNEAQ (reference sequence). The junction had 10 bases not matched to a gene; V was cut back by 4 bases and J by 4 bases. The CDR3 has 17 amino acids. The CDR3 nucleotides are TGTGCCAGCAGCTCGGAGCCGGGACAGGGGGCGCCCACTGAAGCTTTCTTT. This sequence encodes CASSSEPGQGAPTEAFF. Drawing the rest from reference TRBV7-9 and TRBJ1-1, the complete variable domain is DTGVSQNPRHKITKRGQNVTFRCDPISEHNRLYWYRQTLGQGPEFLTYFQNEAQLEKSRLLSDRFSAERPKGSFSTLEIQRTEQGDSAMYLCASSSEPGQGAPTEAFFGQGTRLTVV.

The sample holds one count of this clone. The chain couples TRBV5-4 to TRBJ2-1; 10 bases align to TRBD2. In germline, CDR1 is SGHNT, CDR2 YYREEE (reference sequence). The CDR3 covers 16 residues. The trim removed 6 bases at V and 2 bases at J, leaving 8 bases unmatched. Here the CDR3 reads CASNKGLAETYNEQFF. In DNA, the CDR3 is TGTGCCAGCAATAAAGGACTAGCGGAGACCTACAATGAGCAGTTCTTC.

The chain has TRBV2 and TRBJ2-5; TRBD1 might be the D (6 bases). The germline gives CDR1 SNHLY, CDR2 FYNNEI. Trimming cost V 7 bases and J 4 bases, with 13 bases left between them. This CDR3 is 13 amino acids long. CDR3 in amino acids: CASNRVARETQYF. The CDR3 nucleotides read TGTGCCAGCAACAGGGTGGCAAGAGAGACCCAGTACTTC.

In the case of this clone: Other DNA sequences within the sample encode an identical CDR3. The V call is TRBV5-1, the J call TRBJ1-2, with TRBD1 matching over 7 bases. V trimming: 1 base; J trimming: 6 bases; junction bases outside the gene matches: 3. The germline gives CDR1 SGHRS, CDR2 YFSETQ. The CDR3 is 13 amino acids. CDR3 region: CASSLTGADGYTF. For the CDR3, the DNA is TGCGCCAGCAGCTTGACAGGGGCTGATGGCTACACCTTC. Supplemented by reference TRBV5-1 and TRBJ1-2, the full variable domain reads KAGVTQTPRYLIKTRGQQVTLSCSPISGHRSVSWYQQTPGQGLQFLFEYFSETQRNKGNFPGRFSGRQFSNSRSEMNVSTLELGDSALYLCASSLTGADGYTFGSGTRLTVV.

The chain uses TRBV2 and TRBJ1-1, with unresolved D. CDR3 length: 14 residues. Germline V gene sequence: CDR1 SNHLY, CDR2 FYNNEI. The V and J ends lost 1 base and 4 bases respectively, with 10 bases between them. In DNA, the CDR3 is TGTGCCAGCAGTGAAGTGGCCCTGGGCACTGAAGCTTTCTTT. Protein: CASSEVALGTEAFF. The whole variable domain, remainder taken from reference TRBV2 and TRBJ1-1, is EPEVTQTPSHQVTQMGQEVILRCVPISNHLYFYWYRQILGQKVEFLVSFYNNEISEKSEIFDDQFSVERPDGSNFTLKIRSTKLEDSAMYFCASSEVALGTEAFFGQGTRLTVV.

J is TRBJ2-7 and V is TRBV7-9; 15 bases match TRBD2. In germline, CDR1 is SEHNR, CDR2 FQNEAQ (reference sequence). Trimming cost V 3 bases and J 6 bases; bases outside gene matches: 6. The CDR3 has 16 amino acids. The DNA for the CDR3 is TGTGCCAGCAGCTTCCGGGGACTAGCGGGAGGAGGCGAGCAGTACTTC. Translation gives CASSFRGLAGGGEQYF. Complete variable domain (other parts from reference TRBV7-9 and TRBJ2-7): DTGVSQNPRHKITKRGQNVTFRCDPISEHNRLYWYRQTLGQGPEFLTYFQNEAQLEKSRLLSDRFSAERPKGSFSTLEIQRTEQGDSAMYLCASSFRGLAGGGEQYFGPGTRLTVT.

The chain employs TRBV28 and TRBJ2-2; D remains ambiguous. This CDR3 has 17 amino acids. V was clipped by 1 base and J by 0 bases, with 12 bases between them. Germline assignment: CDR1 MDHEN and CDR2 SYDVKM. CDR3 sequence: CASSLFHGPANTGELFF. The CDR3 DNA reads TGTGCCAGCAGTTTATTCCACGGTCCCGCGAACACCGGGGAGCTGTTTTTT.

The chain has TRBV29-1 and TRBJ2-3, with D possibly matching TRBD1 (6 bases). The V end lost 5 bases, the J end lost 1 base, and 10 bases lay between the germline ends. Germline CDR1 reads SQVTM; CDR2 reads ANQGSEA. This CDR3 contains 13 residues. The CDR3 protein is CSVRTDGTDTQYF. As DNA, the CDR3 is TGCAGCGTTCGGACAGATGGCACAGATACGCAGTATTTT.

This chain uses TRBV15 with TRBJ2-7, with 7 bases identical to TRBD1. Germline trimming cut 1 base from V and 3 bases from J; bases unmatched to any gene: 6. The CDR3 is made up of 15 amino acids. Germline V CDR1 and CDR2: LNHNV, YYDKDF (reference sequence). The DNA for the CDR3 is TGTGCCACCAGCAGAGGGGGGACAGAACTCTACGAGCAGTACTTC. Translation: CATSRGGTELYEQYF.

This clone was seen a handful of times. The V and J genes are TRBV29-1 and TRBJ1-1; no clear D. The CDR3 is 14 amino acids. Germline V gene data show CDR1 as SQVTM and CDR2 as ANQGSEA. Trimming stripped 6 bases from V and 10 bases from J, with 24 bases between. CDR3 coding DNA: TGCAGCGTCTGCCGTCTGTTAACCGAGGCAGGAGCTTTCTTT. Its translation: CSVCRLLTEAGAFF.

This chain links TRBV9 with TRBJ2-5, with TRBD2 identical over 12 bases. The CDR3 sequence is 17 residues long. V trimming: 0 bases; J trimming: 5 bases; junction bases outside the gene matches: 8. Germline V gives CDR1 SGDLS, CDR2 YYNGEE. The CDR3 DNA follows: TGTGCCAGCAGCGTAGGAGGGCTAGCGGGAGGGTTGGAGACCCAGTACTTC. It is translated as CASSVGGLAGGLETQYF.

The rearrangement uses TRBV7-2 and TRBJ1-2; 11 nucleotides align to TRBD1. The germline V gene encodes CDR1 SGHTA and CDR2 FQGNSA. The CDR3 extends over 17 amino acids. J gave up 7 bases and V 0 bases, and 10 bases lay outside the gene matches. For the CDR3, the DNA is TGTGCCAGCAGCTTAGCACTGATGGGACAGGGGGTGGCTGGCTACACCTTC. As protein: CASSLALMGQGVAGYTF. The full variable domain, with the rest looked up from reference TRBV7-2 and TRBJ1-2, is GAGVSQSPSNKVTEKGKDVELRCDPISGHTALYWYRQSLGQGLEFLIYFQGNSAPDKSGLPSDRFSAERTGGSVSTLTIQRTQQEDSAVYLCASSLALMGQGVAGYTFGSGTRLTVV.

The V call is TRBV28, the J call TRBJ1-2; 7 nucleotides match TRBD1. The V gene end was trimmed by 7 bases and the J gene end by 7 bases; junction bases not matched to a gene: 6. The CDR3 contains 12 residues. Germline values: CDR1 MDHEN, CDR2 SYDVKM. The CDR3 sequence is CASTSPGGGYTF. CDR3 nucleotides: TGTGCCAGCACGTCGCCAGGGGGTGGCTACACCTTC.

A few counts support this clone. The chain carries TRBV29-1 and TRBJ1-1; D is possibly TRBD1 (5 bases). Between the trimmed V and J ends, which lost 3 bases and 0 bases, there was a span of 11 bases. CDR3 size: 14 residues. In germline, CDR1 is SQVTM, CDR2 ANQGSEA. The CDR3 region has the DNA TGCAGCGTTGAGGTTAGGGGTCTGAACACTGAAGCTTTCTTT. This encodes CSVEVRGLNTEAFF.

CDR3 amino acids: CSVREGPNNEQFF. CDR3 bases: TGCAGCGTGCGGGAGGGCCCCAACAATGAGCAGTTCTTC. The chain recombines TRBV29-1 with TRBJ2-1; 9 positions match TRBD2. The CDR3 runs to 13 residues. The germline gives CDR1 SQVTM, CDR2 ANQGSEA. V was pared by 6 bases and J by 5 bases, with 5 bases of the junction left unmatched.

Here the CDR3 reads CASSTPGGQGYEQYF. The DNA for the CDR3 is TGTGCCAGTAGTACCCCGGGGGGACAGGGCTACGAGCAGTACTTC. The chain couples TRBV19 to TRBJ2-7, with 9 bases matching TRBD1. CDR3 length: 15 residues. CDR1 and CDR2 (germline): LNHDA, SQIVND (reference sequence). J lost 3 bases, V lost 4 bases, and 7 bases had no gene match.

Comments on this clone: The same CDR3 is also encoded by other DNA sequences in this sample. The V gene is TRBV18, the J gene TRBJ2-7; TRBD1 matches 10 bases. The germline V gene encodes CDR1 KGHSH and CDR2 LQKENI. Unmatched junction bases numbered 6, after V lost 6 bases and J lost 1 base. The CDR3 length is 15 residues. This CDR3 reads CASSPSGQGSYEQYF. The CDR3 DNA follows: TGTGCCAGCTCTCCGTCGGGACAGGGGTCCTACGAGCAGTACTTC.

The chain employs TRBV28 and TRBJ2-4, with D tentatively TRBD1 (5 bases). Germline CDR1 MDHEN, CDR2 SYDVKM. This CDR3 is built from 13 residues. V shed 5 bases and J shed 7 bases, with 12 bases lying between them. The CDR3, as DNA: TGTGCCAGCAGTGCGCACCCAGGGAACATTCAGTACTTC. Protein product: CASSAHPGNIQYF.

V and J are TRBV15 and TRBJ2-1; 7 positions agree with TRBD1. V shed 5 bases, J shed 2 bases, and the junction held 3 bases outside the gene matches. In germline, CDR1 is LNHNV, CDR2 YYDKDF (reference sequence). The CDR3 length is 14 residues. The CDR3 reads CATSSGTAYNEQFF. Written as DNA, the CDR3 is TGTGCCACCAGCTCAGGGACAGCCTACAATGAGCAGTTCTTC.

The genes are TRBV5-1 and TRBJ2-7; D may match TRBD1 or TRBD2 (5 bases each). The CDR3 is made up of 11 amino acids. Germline V gene data show CDR1 as SGHRS and CDR2 as YFSETQ. V was shortened by 8 bases and J by 7 bases, with 13 bases between the two germline ends. CDR3 loop: CASGGPREQYF. The CDR3, as DNA: TGCGCCAGTGGGGGACCCCGGGAGCAGTACTTC.

V usage is TRBV6-6 and J usage is TRBJ2-2; no firm D call. The ends were cut back, 7 bases at V and 1 base at J, with 10 bases in the middle. The CDR3 extends over 14 amino acids. The germline V gene encodes CDR1 MNHNY and CDR2 SVGAGI (reference sequence). For the CDR3, the DNA is TGTGCCAGCACCAGGACGGGGAACACCGGGGAGCTGTTTTTT. Amino acids: CASTRTGNTGELFF.

The V call is TRBV4-1, the J call TRBJ2-1; D is perhaps TRBD1 (6 bases). The V gene lost 4 bases and the J gene lost 3 bases, with 19 bases spanning the gap. CDR3 length: 17 residues. Per the germline V gene, CDR1 is MGHRA and CDR2 is YSYEKL. This CDR3 is CASSRLTPGQIYNEQFF. The DNA of the CDR3 is TGCGCCAGCAGCCGCCTAACACCGGGACAAATCTACAATGAGCAGTTCTTC.

This chain uses TRBV12-5 with TRBJ2-2; 9 positions match TRBD1. This CDR3 is 14 amino acids long. Germline trimming cut 5 bases from V and 15 bases from J; bases unmatched to any gene: 13. The V gene's germline CDR1 is LGHNT and CDR2 FRNRAP. In DNA form, the CDR3 reads TGTGCTAGTGGTCCGGAGGCAGGACAGGGGTTGTTGTTTTTT. It yields the protein CASGPEAGQGLLFF.